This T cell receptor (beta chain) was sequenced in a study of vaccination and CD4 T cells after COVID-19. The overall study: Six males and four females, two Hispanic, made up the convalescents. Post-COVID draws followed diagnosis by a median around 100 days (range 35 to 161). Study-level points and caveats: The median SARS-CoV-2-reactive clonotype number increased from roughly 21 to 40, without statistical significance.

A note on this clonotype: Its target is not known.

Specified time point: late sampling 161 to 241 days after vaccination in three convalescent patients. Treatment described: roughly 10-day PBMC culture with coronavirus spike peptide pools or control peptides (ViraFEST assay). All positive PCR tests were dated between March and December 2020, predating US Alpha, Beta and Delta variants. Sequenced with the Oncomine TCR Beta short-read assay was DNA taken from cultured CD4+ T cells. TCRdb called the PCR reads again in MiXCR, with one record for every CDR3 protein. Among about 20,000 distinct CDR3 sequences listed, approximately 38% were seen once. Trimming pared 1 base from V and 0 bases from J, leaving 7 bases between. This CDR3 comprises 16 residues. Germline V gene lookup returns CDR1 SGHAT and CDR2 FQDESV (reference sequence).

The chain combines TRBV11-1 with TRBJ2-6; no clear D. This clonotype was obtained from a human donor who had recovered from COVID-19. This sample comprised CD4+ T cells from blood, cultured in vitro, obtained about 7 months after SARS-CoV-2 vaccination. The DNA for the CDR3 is TGTGCCAGCAGCTTAGTCGGTCCCTCTGGGGCCAACGTCCTGACTTTC. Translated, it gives CASSLVGPSGANVLTF.